This T cell receptor (beta chain) was documented in a study of spatial heterogeneity in lung cancer. The sample holds many counts of this clonotype. One entry per CDR3 protein results from TCRdb running MiXCR on the 5' RACE reads. Of about 28,000 distinct CDR3 sequences in the sample, 8.4% were seen once. Trimming at V came to 4 bases and at J to 7 bases, leaving 8 bases not matched to a gene. The CDR3 sequence is 15 residues long. Germline lookup yields CDR1 SNHLY and CDR2 FYNNEI. Regarding time point: sample taken at primary tumor resection. Tumor, nontumor lung or frozen PBMC supplied whole RNA that was sequenced unsorted.

The chain couples TRBV2 to TRBJ2-1, with TRBD1 identical over 9 bases. The specimen was PBMCs, collected at surgery. This receptor was obtained from a female donor with early-stage non-small cell lung cancer. CDR3 DNA sequence: TGTGCCAGCAGTGCGGACAGGGGCCTACGGAATGAGCAGTTCTTC. Amino acid sequence: CASSADRGLRNEQFF.